Below are 2 T cell receptor beta chains sequenced from a single sample in a study of blood T cell repertoires in COVID-19. Clones were read by immunoSEQ multiplex PCR, and TCRdb kept only the in-frame ones, dropping some. This table has over 350,000 clones, 85% to 90% appearing once. Sequencing used PBMCs or T cells enriched from blood (not recorded which). The receptor set was obtained from a woman in her 50s who had recovered from COVID-19.

The rearrangement joins TRBV5-1 to TRBJ2-5, with D possibly being TRBD2 (6 bases). Trimming removed 2 bases from V and 4 bases from J, with 12 bases in between. The CDR3 consists of 14 residues. Germline values: CDR1 SGHRS, CDR2 YFSETQ. CDR3 coding DNA: TGCGCCAGCAGCTTAATGCTGGGGGGAGAGACCCAGTACTTC. Amino acid sequence: CASSLMLGGETQYF.

Regarding this clone: Because the CDR3's place on the DNA is in doubt, the DNA is left out and the CDR3 is given as listed by TCRdb. V gene TRBV19 combines with J gene TRBJ1-5; the table's D call, TRBD1, has no DNA check behind it. The CDR3 region is 15 residues in length, termini included. Germline V CDR1 and CDR2: LNHDA, SQIVND (reference sequence). The CDR3 loop is CASSIGWTAGLRQHF.